This T cell receptor (beta chain) was sequenced during a study of T cell responses to AZD1222 COVID-19 vaccine. Study-wide points: Among the donors, most were white British and more were female, and clonal diversity was possibly underestimated. Spike-specific TCR breadth and depth both grew after two AZD1222 doses. Regions left unmutated in variants are reportedly the target of nearly half of spike-specific TCRs. With dominance at 160-218 and 743-854, vaccine-associated CD4 TCRs spanned spike.

With regard to this clone: As yet, its antigen is unknown.

Sequenced by immunoSEQ multiplex PCR; TCRdb stores in-frame clones only, minus some. The sample includes fewer than 110,000 clones, 80% to 90% of them seen just once. CDR1 is SGHRS and CDR2 is YFSETQ in the germline V gene. The CDR3 has 15 amino acids. The V and J ends lost 5 bases and 4 bases, in that order; junction bases with no gene match: 10. This clonotype was sampled from an adult in good health. The chain is built from TRBV5-1 and TRBJ1-1, with TRBD1 identical over 8 bases. Sequencing was performed on peripheral blood, taken on day 0 of AZD1222 vaccination. The CDR3 protein is CASRGQESRGTEAFF. The CDR3 nucleotides read TGCGCCAGCAGGGGACAGGAGAGTCGAGGCACTGAAGCTTTCTTT.